The rows below give T cell receptor beta chains drawn from one sample of a study of shared clonotypes between healthy human individuals. Generated by immunoSEQ multiplex PCR, the TCRdb table keeps only in-frame clones and is missing some. This repertoire shows around 2,000,000 clones, roughly 94% found once; its top ten account for 0.9% to 1.5%. The sample taken for sequencing was naive CD8+ T cells sorted from blood. Receptors originate from a man between 18 and 29 years old in good health. CDR3s include the opening cysteine and the closing phenylalanine or tryptophan. The D gene is left open where the match is weak.

j_call d_call v_call cdr3_aa
TRBJ1-1 TRBD1 TRBV6-5 CASFGTGSNTEAFF
TRBJ2-7 TRBD1 TRBV12-5 CASGVTGGGYEQYF
TRBJ2-1 . TRBV7-9 CASSPGAANEQFF
TRBJ1-2 TRBD1 TRBV6-6 CASSYLGTGVEEGYTF
TRBJ2-1 TRBD1 TRBV6-5 CASSPWDREGGEQFF
TRBJ2-3 TRBD1 TRBV28 CASSPRDREWDTQYF
TRBJ2-7 . TRBV29-1 CSVEVQHEQYF
TRBJ1-3 . TRBV28 CASSFLSTIYF
TRBJ2-7 . TRBV5-1 CASTNHNGYEQYF
TRBJ1-2 . TRBV7-6 CASSLGGLGGYTF
TRBJ2-7 TRBD1 TRBV4-1 CASSQDLGQTVSYEQYF
TRBJ2-7 TRBD2 TRBV4-1 CASSQAAGDLDEQYF
TRBJ1-1 TRBD1 TRBV4-1 CASSPSPGGTNTEAFF
TRBJ2-3 TRBD1 TRBV4-1 CASSQDPGTDLSTDTQYF
TRBJ2-3 . TRBV29-1 CSVFGESTDTQYF
TRBJ2-7 . TRBV14 CASSLTPAYEQYF
TRBJ1-1 . TRBV7-9 CASRPVGGDLNTEAFF
TRBJ2-4 . TRBV6-5 CASGDLAKNIQYF
TRBJ1-1 TRBD1 TRBV2 CASSPTGSNTEAFF
TRBJ1-5 . TRBV27 CASSLGLAQPQHF
TRBJ1-6 . TRBV6-1 CASSDQGSPLHF
TRBJ2-1 TRBD2 TRBV15 CATHGTSGGNEQFF
TRBJ2-7 TRBD2 TRBV7-9 CASKPGTSYEQYF
TRBJ2-7 . TRBV19 CASSIAASYEQYF
TRBJ2-1 . TRBV9 CASSVESNRENEQFF
TRBJ2-1 . TRBV13 CASSLVGGISYNEQFF
TRBJ1-1 . TRBV29-1 CSVHGGVYTEAFF
TRBJ1-1 TRBD1 TRBV6-1 CASSEKISGGTEAFF
TRBJ1-1 . TRBV29-1 CSADRLNTEAFF
TRBJ2-7 . TRBV5-1 CASSLVEGYEQYF